This T cell receptor beta chain was recovered during a study of blood T cell repertoires in COVID-19. About the study: From T cells, B-cell-depleted T cells, or PBMCs came the material, which was cDNA or gDNA.

Assay used: immunoSEQ multiplex PCR; TCRdb lists only in-frame clones, some missing. In the table there are approximately 96,000 clones, about 95% of which are singletons. This CDR3 spans 12 amino acids. Trimming removed 6 bases at V and 7 bases at J, with 12 bases between. Germline loops: CDR1 SQVTM, CDR2 ANQGSEA. V usage is TRBV29-1 and J usage is TRBJ1-4; no reliable D call. The source material was peripheral blood. This TCR came from a human donor with active COVID-19. The donor label of this sample is uncertain. CDR3 in amino acids: CSVSTSGEKLFF. The CDR3 DNA reads as TGCAGCGTCTCTACGAGTGGTGAAAAACTGTTTTTT.